These 20 T cell receptor beta chains came from one sample sequenced in a study of early T cells in non-severe SARS-CoV-2 infection. Via MiXCR, TCRdb re-called the 5' RACE reads, giving one row per CDR3 protein. The data contain more than 50,000 distinct CDR3 sequences, around 9.1% of them singletons. Sequences were obtained from whole blood. The receptors here all came from an adult who was a healthcare worker with PCR-confirmed SARS-CoV-2 infection or an uninfected control (not recorded which).

This clonotype was observed many times. The chain couples TRBV20-1 to TRBJ2-3; the match to TRBD2 covers 8 bases. The CDR3 totals 14 residues. The trim removed 5 bases at V and 3 bases at J, leaving 7 bases unmatched. Germline lookup yields CDR1 DFQATT and CDR2 SNEGSKA (reference sequence). CDR3 sequence: CSAYTSGGTDTQYF. The CDR3 region has the DNA TGCAGTGCTTATACAAGCGGGGGAACAGATACGCAGTATTTT.

This clonotype occurred many times. V usage is TRBV4-2 and J usage is TRBJ2-3; D remains unclear. Germline assignment: CDR1 LGHNA and CDR2 YNFKEQ. CDR3 length: 16 amino acids. V shed 0 bases and J shed 0 bases, with 10 bases lying between them. CDR3 region: CASSQDLTHSTDTQYF. CDR3 DNA: TGTGCCAGCAGCCAAGATCTTACACACAGCACAGATACGCAGTATTTT.

This clonotype has a count of ten or more. The chain combines TRBV27 with TRBJ1-5; no clear D. V was cut by 3 bases and J by 5 bases, with 11 bases left in between. The CDR3 spans 14 residues. Germline-derived CDR1 and CDR2 are MNHEY and SMNVEV (reference sequence). The chain's CDR3 is CASSFRGFHQPQHF. In DNA, the CDR3 is TGTGCCAGCAGTTTCAGAGGTTTCCATCAGCCCCAGCATTTT.

Ten or more counts support this clonotype. The CDR3 nucleotides are TGTGCCAGCATCCAAGGGAACTCCTACAATGAGCAGTTCTTC. Translation gives CASIQGNSYNEQFF. The chain employs TRBV13 and TRBJ2-1; D is ambiguous. Germline CDR1 is PRHDT and CDR2 is FYEKMQ (reference sequence). This CDR3 has 14 residues. Trimming took 7 bases from V and 0 from J, leaving 10 bases between them.

This clonotype was recorded at least ten times. The J gene is TRBJ2-1, the V gene TRBV13; D assignment may be TRBD1 or TRBD2 (5 bases each). V lost 4 bases to trimming and J lost 6 bases, with 7 bases between them. Germline V gene lookup returns CDR1 PRHDT and CDR2 FYEKMQ (reference sequence). This CDR3 is built from 12 residues. This CDR3 reads CASSWDGNEQFF. The CDR3 nucleotides are TGTGCCAGCAGCTGGGACGGCAATGAGCAGTTCTTC.

The rearrangement links TRBV5-1 to TRBJ2-1; 12 bases are a match to TRBD2. V lost 4 bases to trimming and J lost 0 bases; unmatched junction nucleotides: 5. The CDR3 length is 17 residues. CDR1 is SGHRS, CDR2 YFSETQ, per germline. The CDR3 nucleotides read TGCGCCAGCAGCCCGTCGACTAGCGGGAGCTCCTACAATGAGCAGTTCTTC. This translates into CASSPSTSGSSYNEQFF.

This clonotype appeared a few times. The chain uses TRBV24-1 and TRBJ1-5; no reliable D call. The CDR3 runs to 14 residues. Germline CDR1 KGHDR, CDR2 SFDVKD. Trimming pared 7 bases from V and 4 bases from J, leaving 13 bases between. As DNA, the CDR3 is TGTGCCACCAGCCCCAACGGTAATAATCAGCCCCAGCATTTT. Residues: CATSPNGNNQPQHF.

The chain is built from TRBV19 and TRBJ2-7; 8 nucleotides line up with TRBD2. The CDR3 sequence is 16 residues long. Germline CDR1 LNHDA, CDR2 SQIVND (reference sequence). V shed 6 bases and J 4 bases; nucleotides not matched to a gene: 14. CDR3 bases: TGTGCCAGTAGCGAAGGTAGCGGGGCCATCATTTACGAGCAGTACTTC. This translates into CASSEGSGAIIYEQYF.

This clonotype was recorded a few times. CDR3 in amino acids: CAITASGASYNEQFF. CDR3 DNA: TGTGCCATCACAGCTAGCGGAGCCTCCTACAATGAGCAGTTCTTC. J is TRBJ2-1 and V is TRBV10-3; 7 nucleotides match TRBD2. This CDR3 comprises 15 residues. V lost 7 bases, J lost 0 bases, and 6 bases stayed unmatched. CDR1 and CDR2 from the germline V gene are ENHRY and SYGVKD.

This clonotype appeared many times. The CDR3 nucleotides are TGTGCCAGCAGAAAGGAGGGGACCGGGGAGCTGTTTTTT. Its protein product is CASRKEGTGELFF. V is TRBV6-5 and J is TRBJ2-2; TRBD2 might be the D (6 bases). The germline V and J ends were trimmed by 6 bases and 5 bases, with 10 bases remaining between them. CDR3 size: 13 residues. Germline V gene sequence: CDR1 MNHEY, CDR2 SVGAGI.

There are a few counts of this clonotype. This sequence joins TRBV30 and TRBJ2-2; TRBD2 matches 7 bases. Germline values: CDR1 GTSNPN, CDR2 SVGIG (reference sequence). This CDR3 contains 13 residues. J gave up 7 bases and V 4 bases, and 6 bases lay outside the gene matches. The CDR3 spells CAWNAGRDGELFF. The CDR3 DNA reads TGTGCCTGGAATGCAGGGAGGGACGGGGAGCTGTTTTTT.

Ten or more counts support this clonotype. The chain links TRBV7-2 to TRBJ2-5; D is possibly TRBD1 or TRBD2 (6 bases each). The CDR3 loop spans 15 amino acids. V gave up 4 bases and J gave up 5 bases, with 17 bases separating them. Looked up from germline, CDR1 is SGHTA and CDR2 is FQGNSA. Here the CDR3 DNA reads TGTGCCAGCAGCTCAGCAGGGGCGGGGTCGGAGACCCAGTACTTC. Translated: CASSSAGAGSETQYF.

This clonotype occurred many times. The chain links TRBV7-3 to TRBJ2-3; TRBD1 or TRBD2 may be the D gene (5 bases each). CDR1 is SGHTA, CDR2 FQGTGA, per germline. Deletions cut 5 bases from V and 6 bases from J, with 12 bases between. The CDR3 sequence is 13 residues long. This chain's CDR3 is CASSQLGTDTQYF. The CDR3 region has the DNA TGTGCCAGCAGCCAACTTGGGACGGATACGCAGTATTTT.

With respect to this clonotype: A read error may explain this, as a much larger clone is one base away. The rearrangement joins TRBV10-3 to TRBJ2-3; D remains ambiguous. Germline V gene data show CDR1 as ENHRY and CDR2 as SYGVKD. The CDR3 runs to 11 residues. V was pared by 2 bases and J by 3 bases, with 0 bases between. In nucleotides, the CDR3 is TGTGCCATCAGTGAGACAGATACGCAGTATTTT. Translation gives CAISETDTQYF.

Note on this clonotype: A much larger clone lies one base from this, so it may be a read error. The V and J genes are TRBV11-2 and TRBJ1-2; D gene ambiguous. The germline V and J ends were trimmed by 10 bases and 0 bases, with 15 bases remaining between them. This CDR3 spans 14 amino acids. Per germline, CDR1 SGHAT and CDR2 FQNNGV. The CDR3 is CANSQPGSNYGYTF. The DNA of the CDR3 is TGTGCCAACAGTCAACCGGGGTCTAACTATGGCTACACCTTC.

The sample holds a few counts of this clonotype. The V and J genes are TRBV10-2 and TRBJ2-7; 9 nucleotides line up with TRBD1. The CDR3 runs to 13 residues. The V and J ends lost 7 bases and 4 bases, in that order; junction bases with no gene match: 5. The germline CDR1 and CDR2 sequences are WSHSY and SAAADI. The CDR3 DNA sequence: TGCGCCAGCATGGGACAGGGAGGGTACGAGCAGTACTTC. This codes for CASMGQGGYEQYF.

The chain recombines TRBV6-5 with TRBJ2-7; D tentatively fits TRBD1 or TRBD2 (5 bases each). This CDR3 has 14 amino acids. From germline, CDR1 is MNHEY and CDR2 SVGAGI. The V and J ends lost 4 bases and 2 bases respectively, with 12 bases between them. Here the CDR3 DNA reads TGTGCCAGCAGTTTCCGGGACGGGCCCTACGAGCAGTACTTC. This codes for CASSFRDGPYEQYF.

The sample holds a few counts of this clonotype. The V call is TRBV12-3 or TRBV12-4, the J call TRBJ2-5, with D possibly TRBD2 on 6 matching bases. The CDR3 extends over 11 amino acids. V was pared by 6 bases and J by 9 bases, with 11 bases between. The CDR3 DNA follows: TGTGCCAGCAGCCCGCCGGGGGCCCAGTACTTC. This gives the protein CASSPPGAQYF.

This clonotype showed up many times. V is TRBV7-3 and J is TRBJ2-1; D possibly corresponds to TRBD2 (6 bases). Germline loops: CDR1 SGHTA, CDR2 FQGTGA. V lost 6 bases and J 6 bases, leaving 12 bases between the germline ends. The CDR3 has 13 residues. The chain's CDR3 is CASSSPGGNEQFF. Here the CDR3 DNA reads TGTGCCAGCAGTTCACCCGGGGGCAATGAGCAGTTCTTC.

This clonotype was picked up many times. The rearrangement uses TRBV11-2 and TRBJ2-2; 11 bases line up with TRBD2. With 6 bases clipped from V and 2 bases from J, the junction kept 11 bases outside the gene matches. The CDR3 loop spans 18 amino acids. Looked up from germline, CDR1 is SGHAT and CDR2 is FQNNGV. The chain's CDR3 is CASRRPGTSGRNTGELFF. DNA for the CDR3: TGTGCCAGCAGACGACCCGGGACTAGCGGACGTAACACCGGGGAGCTGTTTTTT. Based on the CDR3 plus reference TRBV11-2 and TRBJ2-2, the full variable domain is EAGVAQSPRYKIIEKRQSVAFWCNPISGHATLYWYQQILGQGPKLLIQFQNNGVVDDSQLPKDRFSAERLKGVDSTLKIQPAKLEDSAVYLCASRRPGTSGRNTGELFFGEGSRLTVL.